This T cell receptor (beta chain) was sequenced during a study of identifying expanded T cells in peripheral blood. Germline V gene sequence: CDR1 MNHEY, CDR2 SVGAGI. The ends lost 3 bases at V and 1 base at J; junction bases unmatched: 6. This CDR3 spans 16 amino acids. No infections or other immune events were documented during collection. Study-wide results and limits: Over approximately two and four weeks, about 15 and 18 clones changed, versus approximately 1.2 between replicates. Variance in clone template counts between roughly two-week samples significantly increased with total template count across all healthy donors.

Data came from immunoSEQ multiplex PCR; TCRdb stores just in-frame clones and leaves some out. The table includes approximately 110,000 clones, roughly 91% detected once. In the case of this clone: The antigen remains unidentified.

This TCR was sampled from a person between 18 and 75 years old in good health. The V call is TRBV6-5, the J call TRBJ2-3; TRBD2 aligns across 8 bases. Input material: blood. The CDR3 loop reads CASSYGSGGGTDTQYF. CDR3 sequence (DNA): TGTGCCAGCAGTTATGGCAGCGGGGGAGGCACAGATACGCAGTATTTT.